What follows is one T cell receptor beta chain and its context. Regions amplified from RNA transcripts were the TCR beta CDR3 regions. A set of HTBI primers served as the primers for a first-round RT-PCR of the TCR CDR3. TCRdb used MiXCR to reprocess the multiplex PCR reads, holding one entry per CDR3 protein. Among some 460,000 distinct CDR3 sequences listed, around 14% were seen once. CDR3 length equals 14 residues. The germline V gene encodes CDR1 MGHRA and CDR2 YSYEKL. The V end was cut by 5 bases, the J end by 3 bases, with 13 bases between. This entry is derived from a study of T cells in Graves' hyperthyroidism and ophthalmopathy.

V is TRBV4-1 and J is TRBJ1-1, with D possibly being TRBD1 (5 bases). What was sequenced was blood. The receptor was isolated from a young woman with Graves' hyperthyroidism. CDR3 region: CASSTREGYTEAFF. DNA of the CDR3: TGCGCCAGCAGCACAAGGGAGGGGTACACTGAAGCTTTCTTT.